A selection of T cell receptor beta chains follows, all from one sample in a study of T-cell reconstitution after alpha-beta-depleted transplantation in children. TCRdb redid the calling of the PCR reads with MiXCR, one entry per CDR3 protein. Altogether approximately 520,000 distinct CDR3 sequences are present, around a third being singletons, with the ten largest covering under 3%. The source material was PBMCs from the stem cell graft donor, sampled from the stem cell graft. These receptors came from a human donor who donated a stem cell graft to a child with aplastic anemia. CDR3s include the opening cysteine and the closing phenylalanine or tryptophan. Fields, in order: D gene, clone size, V gene, J gene, CDR3 DNA, CDR3 protein. D genes are given only for firm matches. Some rows have no size entry. The others give once, few or many, or a class for an expanded clone.

NA	NA	TRBV11-2	TRBJ2-1	TGTGCCAGCAGCTTACTCTCTGCCTCGAGTGTTGTCGATGAGCAGTTCTTC	CASSLLSASSVVDEQFF
NA	NA	TRBV18	TRBJ1-2	TGTGCCAGCTCACCAGCAGGGGAAACCTATGGCTACACCTTC	CASSPAGETYGYTF
NA	few	TRBV2	TRBJ2-1	TGTGCCAGCAGACTCGACCATGAGCAGTTCTTC	CASRLDHEQFF
NA	NA	TRBV11-2	TRBJ2-7	TGTGCCAGCAGCTTAGGCAAGCTTAGCTCCTACGAGCAGTACTTC	CASSLGKLSSYEQYF
NA	few	TRBV20-1	TRBJ1-4	TGCAGTGCTGGCGAAGGCAGGGGACCTGCAACTAATGAAAAACTGTTTTTT	CSAGEGRGPATNEKLFF
NA	NA	TRBV28	TRBJ2-3	TGTGCCAGCAGTTGGCTAGCCACAGATACGCAGTATTTT	CASSWLATDTQYF
NA	few	TRBV30	TRBJ1-2	TGTGCCTGGAGGGACGGCACAAACTATGGCTACACCTTC	CAWRDGTNYGYTF
TRBD1	NA	TRBV11-1	TRBJ1-3	TGTGCCAGCAGCTTACAGGGGGTCAGGTCCCACCGGGCCGCCGCAAACACCATATATTTT	CASSLQGVRSHRAAANTIYF
TRBD2	NA	TRBV4-3	TRBJ2-3	TGCGCCAGCAGCCAAGGCGGGAGTGGCACAGATACGCAGTATTTT	CASSQGGSGTDTQYF
NA	many	TRBV6-5	TRBJ1-2	TGTGCCAGCAGTTACTTACAGGGTTTTCGGGGCTACACCTTC	CASSYLQGFRGYTF
NA	few	TRBV12-3/TRBV12-4	TRBJ2-3	TGTGCCAGCAGTTTGACCCCGGGGCTTAGCACAGATACGCAGTATTTT	CASSLTPGLSTDTQYF
NA	NA	TRBV9	TRBJ2-5	TGTGCCAGCAGCCCCCGGAGACTAGATCGAGAGACCCAGTACTTC	CASSPRRLDRETQYF
NA	NA	TRBV18	TRBJ1-1	TGTGCCAGCTCACACTGGGGCTTGGGTGAAGCTTTCTTT	CASSHWGLGEAFF
NA	few	TRBV6-5	TRBJ1-1	TGTGCCAGCAGTTACACCCCAGGCACGAAGCGAGTTGAAGCTTTCTTT	CASSYTPGTKRVEAFF
TRBD1	NA	TRBV5-5	TRBJ1-4	TGTGCCAGCAGCCTCCAGGGGACAGTTTTTAATGAAAAACTGTTTTTT	CASSLQGTVFNEKLFF
TRBD1	few	TRBV7-3	TRBJ1-1	TGTGCCAGCAGTATGGGACAGCTGAACACTGAAGCTTTCTTT	CASSMGQLNTEAFF
TRBD2	few	TRBV20-1	TRBJ2-1	TGCAGTGCCCCTACTAGCGGCTCCTACAATGAGCAGTTCTTC	CSAPTSGSYNEQFF
TRBD1	NA	TRBV5-4	TRBJ1-1	TGTGCCAGCAGCTTGGGACAGGGGGCGAACACTGAAGCTTTCTTT	CASSLGQGANTEAFF
TRBD1	NA	TRBV12-3/TRBV12-4	TRBJ2-3	TGTGCCAGCACCCTCAGGGGGTTAAGCACAGATACGCAGTATTTT	CASTLRGLSTDTQYF
NA	NA	TRBV5-6	TRBJ2-2	TGTGCCAGCAGCTACTATGAGGAGCTGTTTTTT	CASSYYEELFF
TRBD2	few	TRBV7-2	TRBJ2-1	TGTGCCAGCAGCTTGGCTTGGCGGGAGCCCTACAATGAGCAGTTCTTC	CASSLAWREPYNEQFF
TRBD2	NA	TRBV28	TRBJ2-1	TGTGCCAGCAGAGACCCGGGACTAGCGGGAGCCCTCTCCTACAATGAGCAGTTCTTC	CASRDPGLAGALSYNEQFF
TRBD1	NA	TRBV28	TRBJ1-1	TGTGCCAGCAGTTCGCCCAGACAGGGGCTGGGGGCTGAAGCTTTCTTT	CASSSPRQGLGAEAFF
NA	once	TRBV29-1	TRBJ1-5	TGCAGCGTTGATGCCGGTGGGGGTCGGCCCCAGCATTTT	CSVDAGGGRPQHF
TRBD1	few	TRBV5-4	TRBJ2-3	TGTGCCAGCAGCTTGATAGGGACAGGGACCACAGATACGCAGTATTTT	CASSLIGTGTTDTQYF
TRBD1	NA	TRBV20-1	TRBJ2-5	TGCAGTGCTCCCAGGACAGGGCGGGAGACCCAGTACTTC	CSAPRTGRETQYF
NA	NA	TRBV6-2/TRBV6-3	TRBJ2-5	TGTGCCAGCAGTTACTCACAGAAAGAGACCCAGTACTTC	CASSYSQKETQYF
TRBD1	few	TRBV18	TRBJ1-2	TGTGCCAGCTCACCAACGGGACAGGCCCGAAACTATGGCTACACCTTC	CASSPTGQARNYGYTF
NA	NA	TRBV24-1	TRBJ1-2	TGTGCCACCAGTGACCCGGACATTAACTATGGCTACACCTTC	CATSDPDINYGYTF
TRBD2	NA	TRBV11-2	TRBJ2-2	TGTGCCAGCAGCCACTCAGGGACTAGCGGGAGGTCACTCAACACCGGGGAGCTGTTTTTT	CASSHSGTSGRSLNTGELFF
NA	few	TRBV18	TRBJ1-6	TGTGCCAGCTCACCATCGCGGGACGCACGCCTCCACTTT	CASSPSRDARLHF
NA	NA	TRBV27	TRBJ2-3	TGTGCCAGTTTTTCCCCAAGCACAGATACGCAGTATTTT	CASFSPSTDTQYF
NA	NA	TRBV19	TRBJ1-5	TGTGCCAGTAGCCTGATGGGCAGGGGCTTCTCTCAGCCCCAGCATTTT	CASSLMGRGFSQPQHF
TRBD2	NA	TRBV3-1	TRBJ2-7	TGTGCCAGCAGCCAAGTGGTGCTAGCGGGAGACGAGCAGTACTTC	CASSQVVLAGDEQYF
NA	NA	TRBV7-9	TRBJ2-7	TGTGCCAGCTCTTACCGGGGCCAGTACGAGCAGTACTTC	CASSYRGQYEQYF
TRBD1	few	TRBV2	TRBJ1-5	TGTGCCAGCGGTCAGGGGCAGGGGGATAATCAGCCCCAGCATTTT	CASGQGQGDNQPQHF
TRBD2	few	TRBV10-3	TRBJ2-1	TGTGCCTCGACTCTAGCGGGAGTAGAGAATGAGCAGTTCTTC	CASTLAGVENEQFF
TRBD1	NA	TRBV28	TRBJ2-5	TGTGCCAGCAGTTTCTCCGGGACAGGGAGCCAAGAGACCCAGTACTTC	CASSFSGTGSQETQYF
NA	NA	TRBV5-1	TRBJ2-2	TGCGCCAGCAGCTTGGGTACAGGCTCTAACACCGGGGAGCTGTTTTTT	CASSLGTGSNTGELFF
TRBD1	few	TRBV20-1	TRBJ1-2	TGCAGTGCTAGAAGCCCGACAGGGGACGGCTACACCTTC	CSARSPTGDGYTF
TRBD1	few	TRBV27	TRBJ1-1	TGTGCCAGCAGTTCGGGACAGAGAGGCACTGAAGCTTTCTTT	CASSSGQRGTEAFF
NA	NA	TRBV5-4	TRBJ2-5	TGTGCCAGCAGCCAGGAACAGGGGGGGAGATACTTC	CASSQEQGGRYF
NA	NA	TRBV28	TRBJ2-7	TGTGCCAGCTCGCGAGGGGGTTACGAGCAGTACTTC	CASSRGGYEQYF
TRBD2	NA	TRBV5-6	TRBJ2-7	TGTGCCAGCAGCTCTGGGGGCGTTAGCGGGATCTACGAGCAGTACTTC	CASSSGGVSGIYEQYF
TRBD1	NA	TRBV28	TRBJ1-1	TGTGCCAGCAGCGGACAGGGGGTGCGCACTGAAGCTTTCTTT	CASSGQGVRTEAFF
TRBD2	NA	TRBV4-3	TRBJ2-1	TGCGCCAGCAGCCAAGTTGGACTAGCGGGGTACAATGAGCAGTTCTTC	CASSQVGLAGYNEQFF